This entry lists 20 T cell receptor beta chains sequenced from one sample in a study of regulatory T cells in long-lasting Graves disease. The time point is: newly diagnosed GD, antithyroid drugs for less than 3 months. PBMCs were the source of the RNA used for TCR sequencing. Combining iRepertoire HTBI primers with Arm-PCR of CDR3 regions, the authors built TCR beta libraries. MiXCR, run by TCRdb on the multiplex PCR reads, gives a single entry per CDR3 protein. The sample includes 620,000 or so distinct CDR3 sequences, roughly 15% of them seen just once. In addition, the sample was reused for a study of T cells in Graves' hyperthyroidism and ophthalmopathy.

Specimen: peripheral blood mononuclear cells (PBMCs), collected at new diagnosis, from a patient treated with antithyroid drugs. These receptor sequences come from a woman aged 25-40 years with Graves disease.

J is TRBJ2-1 and V is TRBV5-6; possible D gene TRBD1, 6 bases. The germline V gene has CDR1 SGHDT and CDR2 YYEEEE. The CDR3 has 15 amino acids. With 6 bases removed from V and 3 bases from J, the gap between germline ends came to 16 bases. The CDR3 loop is CASIHTDRIYNEQFF. CDR3 sequence (DNA): TGTGCCAGCATCCATACGGACAGAATCTACAATGAGCAGTTCTTC.

The genes are TRBV27 and TRBJ1-3, with D perhaps TRBD1 (6 bases). The germline CDR1 and CDR2 sequences are MNHEY and SMNVEV (reference sequence). This CDR3 has 14 amino acids. The V and J ends lost 7 bases and 0 bases respectively, with 10 bases between them. This chain's CDR3 is CASKRQDSGNTIYF. The CDR3 coding sequence is TGTGCCAGCAAAAGACAGGACTCTGGAAACACCATATATTTT.

This clonotype was observed a handful of times. The gene calls are TRBV29-1 and TRBJ2-1; possible D gene TRBD1, 6 bases. The germline V gene has CDR1 SQVTM and CDR2 ANQGSEA. Trimming took 2 bases from V and 0 from J, leaving 8 bases between them. The CDR3 is made up of 14 amino acids. The CDR3 DNA reads TGCAGCGTTGAACTAGGGGGCTCCTACAATGAGCAGTTCTTC. It yields the protein CSVELGGSYNEQFF.

Only a few counts were recorded for this clonotype. CDR3 amino acids: CATRSSGREDTQYF. For the CDR3, the DNA is TGTGCCACCAGATCGAGTGGGCGGGAAGATACGCAGTATTTT. The chain carries TRBV24-1 and TRBJ2-3, with D maybe TRBD2 (6 bases). Germline assignment: CDR1 KGHDR and CDR2 SFDVKD. Trimming left V 7 bases short and J 5 bases short, with 15 bases between. The CDR3 sequence is 14 residues long.

The chain is built from TRBV6-1 and TRBJ2-1; D perhaps matches TRBD2 (5 bases). V lost 4 bases and J lost 9, with 10 bases in between. This CDR3 contains 12 residues. The germline CDR1 and CDR2 sequences are MNHNS and SASEGT. The CDR3 nucleotides are TGTGCCAGCAGTGTCACTAGTAGTGAGCAGTTCTTC. This codes for CASSVTSSEQFF.

The rearrangement links TRBV6-1 to TRBJ2-3; 8 nucleotides match TRBD1. V gave up 4 bases and J gave up 0 bases; unmatched junction bases: 3. Germline CDR1 reads MNHNS; CDR2 reads SASEGT. The CDR3 runs 15 residues. As DNA, the CDR3 is TGTGCCAGCAGTGGACAGGGGTTAAGCACAGATACGCAGTATTTT. It is translated as CASSGQGLSTDTQYF.

This clonotype was counted many times. The chain recombines TRBV28 with TRBJ2-5; D is unclear. Per the germline V gene, CDR1 is MDHEN and CDR2 is SYDVKM. This CDR3 comprises 14 residues. V was shortened by 6 bases and J by 1 base, with 12 bases between the two germline ends. CDR3 nucleotides: TGTGCCAGCAGCATGTACAGCCCCCAAGAGACCCAGTACTTC. It encodes CASSMYSPQETQYF.

In its sample, this clonotype was seen a few times. The chain is built from TRBV7-3 and TRBJ1-6, with a tentative D call TRBD1 (5 bases). The CDR3 covers 16 residues. Trimming removed 5 bases at V and 7 bases at J, with 18 bases between. Per the germline V gene, CDR1 is SGHTA and CDR2 is FQGTGA. The DNA of the CDR3 is TGTGCCAGCAGCCTAAGGACACCGTTGTCGAATTCACCCCTCCACTTT. Its protein is CASSLRTPLSNSPLHF.

This clonotype was detected ten times or more. V gene TRBV27 combines with J gene TRBJ2-7, with 8 bases aligning to TRBD2. This CDR3 is built from 14 residues. The ends lost 6 bases at V and 2 bases at J; junction bases unmatched: 6. CDR1 and CDR2 from the germline V gene are MNHEY and SMNVEV (reference sequence). The CDR3 is CASSSGRAAYEQYF. The CDR3, as DNA: TGTGCCAGCAGCAGCGGGAGAGCGGCCTACGAGCAGTACTTC.

The rearrangement joins TRBV7-9 to TRBJ2-1; D possibly corresponds to TRBD2 (5 bases). Germline CDR1 and CDR2: SEHNR and FQNEAQ (reference sequence). V dropped 5 bases and J dropped 9 bases, with 20 bases sitting between them. This CDR3 comprises 15 residues. CDR3 nucleotides: TGTGCCAGCAGCCCCGAGGTCGGGGTTAGGAGTGAGCAGTTCTTC. It codes for CASSPEVGVRSEQFF.

This clonotype was counted at least ten times. The rearrangement joins TRBV28 to TRBJ2-3; D is unclear. Germline values: CDR1 MDHEN, CDR2 SYDVKM. The germline V and J ends were trimmed by 3 bases and 0 bases, with 10 bases remaining between them. There are 15 residues in the CDR3. DNA of the CDR3: TGTGCCAGCAGTTTCAAGCAGCGTAGCACAGATACGCAGTATTTT. Protein sequence: CASSFKQRSTDTQYF.

This clonotype was seen ten or more times. This sequence joins TRBV6-5 and TRBJ1-5; 7 bases are a match to TRBD1. V lost 0 bases, J lost 5 bases, and 7 bases stayed unmatched. The CDR3 is 16 amino acids. CDR1 and CDR2 (germline): MNHEY, SVGAGI. CDR3 nucleotide sequence: TGTGCCAGCAGTTACTCGTACAGGGGACTCGATCAGCCCCAGCATTTT. It is translated as CASSYSYRGLDQPQHF.

The chain employs TRBV5-1 and TRBJ2-7; D gene uncertain. Looked up from germline, CDR1 is SGHRS and CDR2 is YFSETQ. This CDR3 is built from 14 residues. The V and J ends lost 4 bases and 0 bases respectively, with 11 bases between them. CDR3 residues: CASSQVLSSYEQYF. CDR3 in DNA: TGCGCCAGCAGCCAGGTCCTCAGCTCCTACGAGCAGTACTTC.

The CDR3 bases are TGTGCCAGTAGTATTCTCTGGCAGGCGGATGGCTACACCTTC. This translates into CASSILWQADGYTF. V usage is TRBV19 and J usage is TRBJ1-2, with D unresolved. This CDR3 has 14 amino acids. Trimming shortened V by 3 bases and J by 6 bases, and 14 bases separated the two germline ends. Germline lookup yields CDR1 LNHDA and CDR2 SQIVND (reference sequence).

With respect to this clonotype: A clone one base away is much larger, so this may be a read error. The conserved phenylalanine or tryptophan normally closing the CDR3 is absent here, so this likely arose from a read error. The rearrangement links TRBV30 to TRBJ2-5; D remains unclear. The V gene lost 0 bases and the J gene lost 8 bases, with 10 bases spanning the gap. The CDR3 length is 12 residues. Germline V gene lookup returns CDR1 GTSNPN and CDR2 SVGIG (reference sequence). CDR3 in amino acids: CAWSVRLGTQYL. The DNA of the CDR3 is TGTGCCTGGAGTGTACGATTGGGCACCCAGTACTTG.

This clonotype was recorded only once. This CDR3 reads CASSIDRDRRWTQYF. CDR3 DNA: TGTGCCAGTAGTATAGACCGAGACAGGCGGTGGACCCAGTACTTC. The chain recombines TRBV19 with TRBJ2-5; possibly TRBD1 for D (6 bases). Between the trimmed V and J ends, which lost 0 bases and 7 bases, there was a span of 15 bases. Germline V gene sequence: CDR1 LNHDA, CDR2 SQIVND (reference sequence). The CDR3 is 15 amino acids.

Many counts were recorded for this clonotype. The V gene is TRBV2, the J gene TRBJ1-6; no clear D. Germline CDR1 reads SNHLY; CDR2 reads FYNNEI. This CDR3 is 13 amino acids long. Deletions cut 7 bases from V and 5 bases from J, with 9 bases between. This chain's CDR3 is CASTGYNNSPLHF. The CDR3 nucleotides read TGTGCCAGCACGGGGTATAATAATTCACCCCTCCACTTT.

This clonotype was observed at least ten times. The chain links TRBV12-3 or TRBV12-4 to TRBJ2-5; TRBD2 aligns across 7 bases. The CDR3 consists of 14 residues. CDR3 in DNA: TGTGCTTCATCGGGACCTAGGGAGGGGGAGACCCAGTACTTC. This sequence encodes CASSGPREGETQYF.

The genes are TRBV7-9 and TRBJ1-1, with 7 bases that match TRBD1. This CDR3 has 14 amino acids. Germline-derived CDR1 and CDR2 are SEHNR and FQNEAQ (reference sequence). The J segment lost 7 bases and the V segment lost 1 base, leaving 6 bases of the junction unmatched. The CDR3 sequence: CASSLEGAGGEAFF. CDR3 bases: TGTGCCAGCAGCTTAGAGGGGGCAGGGGGTGAAGCTTTCTTT.

CDR3 sequence reads: CSARRGEGEKLFF. In DNA, the CDR3 is TGCAGTGCCCGAAGGGGGGAGGGTGAAAAACTGTTTTTT. The gene calls are TRBV20-1 and TRBJ1-4, with D possibly being TRBD1 (6 bases). The length of the CDR3 is 13 residues. V was cut by 6 bases and J by 7 bases, with 15 bases left in between. CDR1 and CDR2 from the germline V gene are DFQATT and SNEGSKA (reference sequence).